Each of the 21 T cell receptor beta chains below was sequenced from the same sample in a study of shared clonotypes between healthy human individuals. Positive CCR7 selection of CD45RO-negative cells yielded the naive CD8 cells, and terminally differentiated effector memory CD45RA+ cells were excluded. The repertoire was sequenced with immunoSEQ multiplex PCR; TCRdb's copy has only in-frame clones and lacks some. The sample has about 2 million clones, just under 95% seen once. Input material: naive CD8+ T cells sorted from blood. The origin of the receptors is a man younger than 35 in good health.

The V call is TRBV19, the J call TRBJ2-7; a possible D gene is TRBD2 (6 bases). Germline assignment: CDR1 LNHDA and CDR2 SQIVND (reference sequence). Trimming pared 6 bases from V and 2 bases from J, leaving 14 bases between. CDR3 length equals 14 residues. CDR3 amino acids: CASSPGTLAYEQYF. In DNA, the CDR3 is TGTGCCAGTAGCCCCGGGACTTTGGCCTACGAGCAGTACTTC.

The chain combines TRBV11-2 with TRBJ2-7; possible D gene TRBD2, 5 bases. The ends were cut back, 0 bases at V and 5 bases at J, with 11 bases in the middle. CDR3 length equals 14 residues. Germline values: CDR1 SGHAT, CDR2 FQNNGV. The CDR3 loop reads CASSLEYGVHEQYF. The DNA for the CDR3 is TGTGCCAGCAGCTTAGAGTACGGGGTCCACGAGCAGTACTTC.

Of note for this clone: The sample holds other DNA sequences that translate to the same CDR3. V usage is TRBV4-1 and J usage is TRBJ2-7; no definite D call. The germline V gene encodes CDR1 MGHRA and CDR2 YSYEKL. Trimming removed 2 bases from V and 1 base from J, with 6 bases in between. The CDR3 is 13 residues long. The CDR3: CASSQRLSYEQYF. Written as DNA, the CDR3 is TGCGCCAGCAGCCAAAGGCTTTCCTACGAGCAGTACTTC.

The chain links TRBV28 to TRBJ2-7; D is undetermined. Germline-derived CDR1 and CDR2 are MDHEN and SYDVKM. Trimming shortened V by 3 bases and J by 0 bases, and 12 bases separated the two germline ends. The CDR3 is made up of 15 amino acids. The CDR3 sequence: CASSFIGESSYEQYF. The DNA for the CDR3 is TGTGCCAGCAGTTTTATTGGGGAAAGCTCCTACGAGCAGTACTTC. Looking up the rest from reference TRBV28 and TRBJ2-7 gives the full variable domain: DVKVTQSSRYLVKRTGEKVFLECVQDMDHENMFWYRQDPGLGLRLIYFSYDVKMKEKGDIPEGYSVSREKKERFSLILESASTNQTSMYLCASSFIGESSYEQYFGPGTRLTVT.

This chain joins TRBV6-5 and TRBJ2-7, with D perhaps TRBD1 (6 bases). Germline V gene sequence: CDR1 MNHEY, CDR2 SVGAGI. The germline V and J ends were trimmed by 0 bases and 2 bases, with 14 bases remaining between them. The CDR3 runs 16 residues. CDR3 sequence: CASSYSTGESTYEQYF. CDR3 in DNA: TGTGCCAGCAGTTACTCGACAGGAGAGAGTACCTACGAGCAGTACTTC.

The rearrangement uses TRBV11-3 and TRBJ1-1; no firm D call. The CDR3 spans 14 residues. Trimming took 3 bases from V and 1 from J, leaving 9 bases between them. Germline V gives CDR1 SGHNT, CDR2 YENEEA. For the CDR3, the DNA is TGTGCCAGCAGCTTTGGGTCCGGGAACACTGAAGCTTTCTTT. Translated: CASSFGSGNTEAFF.

V gene TRBV4-2 combines with J gene TRBJ2-2, with D possibly TRBD2 on 5 matching bases. The length of the CDR3 is 17 residues. V lost 2 bases, J lost 3 bases, and 16 bases lay in between. The germline CDR1 and CDR2 sequences are LGHNA and YNFKEQ. The CDR3 DNA sequence: TGTGCCAGCAGCCAATCCGGACTTCCCATATACACCGGGGAGCTGTTTTTT. This sequence encodes CASSQSGLPIYTGELFF.

The chain employs TRBV9 and TRBJ1-1; the match to TRBD1 covers 9 bases. CDR1 SGDLS and CDR2 YYNGEE come from the germline V gene. This CDR3 is 14 amino acids long. V lost 4 bases, J lost 5 bases, and 6 bases stayed unmatched. CDR3 sequence (DNA): TGTGCCAGCAGCCCGGACAGGGGTGGTACTGAAGCTTTCTTT. Translated: CASSPDRGGTEAFF. Complete variable domain (other parts from reference TRBV9 and TRBJ1-1): DSGVTQTPKHLITATGQRVTLRCSPRSGDLSVYWYQQSLDQGLQFLIQYYNGEERAKGNILERFSAQQFPDLHSELNLSSLELGDSALYFCASSPDRGGTEAFFGQGTRLTVV.

As concerns this clone: The sample holds other DNA sequences that translate to the same CDR3. V usage is TRBV6-5 and J usage is TRBJ2-7; D not certain. Per the germline V gene, CDR1 is MNHEY and CDR2 is SVGAGI. V gave up 4 bases and J gave up 3 bases, with 7 bases separating them. The CDR3 runs to 12 residues. The CDR3 is CASSSGYYEQYF. The CDR3 DNA is TGTGCCAGCAGTTCAGGTTACTACGAGCAGTACTTC.

The chain combines TRBV7-2 with TRBJ1-6; 11 nucleotides match TRBD1. From germline, CDR1 is SGHTA and CDR2 FQGNSA. CDR3 size: 19 residues. Germline trimming cut 2 bases from V and 6 bases from J; bases unmatched to any gene: 12. CDR3 coding DNA: TGTGCCAGCAGCTTAAGGGGTCCGGACAGGGGGCTTATTAATTCACCCCTCCACTTT. It codes for CASSLRGPDRGLINSPLHF. The full variable domain, in which reference TRBV7-2 and TRBJ1-6 provide the parts outside the CDR3, is GAGVSQSPSNKVTEKGKDVELRCDPISGHTALYWYRQSLGQGLEFLIYFQGNSAPDKSGLPSDRFSAERTGGSVSTLTIQRTQQEDSAVYLCASSLRGPDRGLINSPLHFGNGTRLTVT.

The chain employs TRBV4-1 and TRBJ2-2, with D unclear. Trimming took off 4 bases at V and 4 bases at J, with 4 bases between the two ends. Germline CDR1 reads MGHRA; CDR2 reads YSYEKL. The CDR3 consists of 12 residues. CDR3 loop: CASSPVTGELFF. The CDR3 coding sequence is TGCGCCAGCAGCCCCGTCACCGGGGAGCTGTTTTTT.

The chain links TRBV11-1 to TRBJ2-7; tentatively, D is TRBD1 or TRBD2 (5 bases each). CDR3 size: 16 residues. CDR1 and CDR2 from the germline V gene are SGHAT and FQDESV (reference sequence). Trimming removed 0 bases from V and 0 bases from J, with 12 bases in between. The CDR3 loop reads CASSLAWDGVSYEQYF. Here the CDR3 DNA reads TGTGCCAGCAGCTTAGCATGGGACGGGGTCTCCTACGAGCAGTACTTC. Looking up the rest from reference TRBV11-1 and TRBJ2-7 gives the full variable domain: EAEVAQSPRYKITEKSQAVAFWCDPISGHATLYWYRQILGQGPELLVQFQDESVVDDSQLPKDRFSAERLKGVDSTLKIQPAELGDSAMYLCASSLAWDGVSYEQYFGPGTRLTVT.

The chain recombines TRBV11-2 with TRBJ2-2, with 7 bases lining up with TRBD2. The J segment lost 7 bases and the V segment lost 2 bases, leaving 7 bases of the junction unmatched. The CDR3 has 15 amino acids. CDR1 and CDR2 (germline): SGHAT, FQNNGV. CDR3 sequence: CASSLLGGSGGELFF. DNA of the CDR3: TGTGCCAGCAGCTTACTCGGGGGGAGTGGCGGGGAGCTGTTTTTT.

This clone was observed a single time. The gene calls are TRBV9 and TRBJ2-3, with 7 bases identical to TRBD2. V trimming: 4 bases; J trimming: 4 bases; junction bases outside the gene matches: 12. Per germline, CDR1 SGDLS and CDR2 YYNGEE. The CDR3 spans 16 residues. The CDR3 sequence: CASSPSGGSQSDTQYF. The CDR3 DNA reads as TGTGCCAGCAGCCCATCGGGCGGGAGTCAGTCAGATACGCAGTATTTT.

V usage is TRBV5-6 and J usage is TRBJ2-7; a possible D gene is TRBD2 (5 bases). V was pared by 4 bases and J by 7 bases, with 18 bases between. This CDR3 comprises 14 residues. In germline, CDR1 is SGHDT, CDR2 YYEEEE. CDR3 nucleotides: TGTGCCAGCAGCCCAGGACTGGGGTGGGATGAGCAGTACTTC. This sequence encodes CASSPGLGWDEQYF.

Only one count was recorded for this clone. This sequence joins TRBV4-3 and TRBJ2-7; possible D gene TRBD2, 5 bases. CDR1 and CDR2 from the germline V gene are LGHNA and YSLEER. The CDR3 contains 13 residues. V was shortened by 2 bases and J by 0 bases, with 5 bases between the two germline ends. The CDR3 protein is CASSQRDSYEQYF. CDR3 coding DNA: TGCGCCAGCAGCCAACGGGACTCCTACGAGCAGTACTTC.

The chain is built from TRBV2 and TRBJ2-7; D may be TRBD1 (7 bases). The CDR3 loop spans 17 amino acids. Trimming left V 8 bases short and J 3 bases short, with 26 bases between. The germline gives CDR1 SNHLY, CDR2 FYNNEI. The CDR3 DNA follows: TGTGCCAGCGCCACCCCCGCCGGCAGGGGGGAGGACTACGAGCAGTACTTC. It specifies CASATPAGRGEDYEQYF.

The chain combines TRBV20-1 with TRBJ1-2; tentative D call: TRBD1 (5 bases). CDR1 and CDR2 from the germline V gene are DFQATT and SNEGSKA (reference sequence). The CDR3 is made up of 9 amino acids. The CDR3 nucleotides are TGCGCGGGGCCCTATGGCTACACCTTC. Residues: CAGPYGYTF.

CDR3 amino acids: CASSVGLAGGSYEQYF. CDR3 nucleotide sequence: TGTGCCAGTAGTGTCGGACTAGCGGGGGGCTCCTACGAGCAGTACTTC. The chain has TRBV19 and TRBJ2-7; TRBD2 aligns across 14 bases. The CDR3 extends over 16 amino acids. V lost 5 bases and J lost 0; bases outside the gene matches: 3. Germline V CDR1 and CDR2: LNHDA, SQIVND (reference sequence).

The chain recombines TRBV7-9 with TRBJ2-3; 9 bases match TRBD2. The CDR3 is made up of 16 amino acids. Germline values: CDR1 SEHNR, CDR2 FQNEAQ (reference sequence). V dropped 6 bases and J dropped 5; count of bases not matched to a gene: 12. For the CDR3, the DNA is TGTGCCAGCAGTTTCCCCGGCGGGGGGGCATTAGATACGCAGTATTTT. Its protein product is CASSFPGGGALDTQYF.

The chain recombines TRBV13 with TRBJ1-1; D is unresolved. Germline CDR1 reads PRHDT; CDR2 reads FYEKMQ (reference sequence). Trimming shortened V by 8 bases and J by 4 bases, and 14 bases separated the two germline ends. This CDR3 is 13 amino acids long. The DNA of the CDR3 is TGTGCCAGCCAAGACGGCCCTACCACTGAAGCTTTCTTT. This gives the protein CASQDGPTTEAFF.